This T cell receptor (beta chain) came from a study of T cells in women clearing cervical HPV infection. Germline V lookup: CDR1 SGHRS, CDR2 YFSETQ. The CDR3 length is 19 residues. V trimming: 4 bases; J trimming: 4 bases; junction bases outside the gene matches: 15. Regarding this clone: The read is 3 residues too short to cover the CDR3 end, so that end is filled in from the germline J gene. Distinct nucleotide sequences in the sample also encode this CDR3.

Libraries were prepared by immunoSEQ multiplex PCR; TCRdb keeps only in-frame clonotypes and omits some of them. The listing records about 24,000 clones. Sequencing used blood buffy coat. The source of this sequence is a woman aged 18 to 75 with a cervical HPV16 infection that either progressed to CIN3+ or cleared (not recorded which). V gene TRBV5-1 combines with J gene TRBJ2-1; 12 nucleotides line up with TRBD2. Partial CDR3 DNA: TGCGCCAGCAGCCTCTCGCCCCCAGGGACTAGCGGGCAGTACAATGAG. It yields the protein CASSLSPPGTSGQYNE. The entire CDR3 reads CASSLSPPGTSGQYNEQFF.